The rows below give T cell receptor beta chains drawn from one sample of a study of cytomegalovirus exposure and HLA in healthy donors. Method: immunoSEQ multiplex PCR; TCRdb's copy keeps in-frame clones and lacks some. The table includes 110,000 to 150,000 clones, almost 85% detected once. The specimen sequenced was PBMCs. The receptors originated from a woman between 25 and 40 years old in good health and CMV-seronegative. Both conserved end residues are part of each CDR3. Fields, in order: V gene, D gene, J gene, clone size, CDR3 protein, CDR3 DNA. A D gene is named only where the DNA matches it firmly. Size is omitted from some rows. Given values are once, few, many or a class for expanded clones.

v_gene: TRBV9
d_gene: .
j_gene: TRBJ2-3
abundance: .
CDR3aa: CASSPSGTSTQYF
CDR3nt: TGTGCCAGCAGCCCATCCGGGACAAGTACGCAGTATTTT

v_gene: TRBV7-6
d_gene: TRBD1
j_gene: TRBJ1-1
abundance: .
CDR3aa: CASSLRLLGQGSVTEAFF
CDR3nt: TGTGCCAGCAGCTTAAGGTTGTTGGGACAGGGGTCGGTCACTGAAGCTTTCTTT

v_gene: TRBV2
d_gene: TRBD1
j_gene: TRBJ2-2
abundance: .
CDR3aa: CASSGQGVNTGELFF
CDR3nt: TGTGCCAGCAGTGGGCAGGGGGTGAACACCGGGGAGCTGTTTTTT

v_gene: TRBV6-5
d_gene: .
j_gene: TRBJ1-6
abundance: .
CDR3aa: CASSGRGGNSPLHF
CDR3nt: TGTGCCAGCAGCGGGAGGGGGGGCAATTCACCCCTCCACTTT

v_gene: TRBV13
d_gene: TRBD1
j_gene: TRBJ2-1
abundance: .
CDR3aa: CASSPKGAPEQFF
CDR3nt: TGTGCCAGCAGCCCAAAGGGGGCTCCTGAGCAGTTCTTC

v_gene: TRBV18
d_gene: .
j_gene: TRBJ1-2
abundance: .
CDR3aa: CASTQRQPRYQSNGYTF
CDR3nt: TGTGCCAGCACCCAACGACAGCCCCGATATCAGTCGAATGGCTACACCTTC

v_gene: TRBV29-1
d_gene: TRBD1
j_gene: TRBJ1-1
abundance: .
CDR3aa: CSVQTGGNTEAFF
CDR3nt: TGCAGCGTCCAGACAGGGGGCAACACTGAAGCTTTCTTT

v_gene: TRBV6-6
d_gene: TRBD1
j_gene: TRBJ1-2
abundance: once
CDR3aa: CAIDRGVSGYTF
CDR3nt: TGTGCCATAGACAGGGGGGTGTCGGGCTACACCTTC

v_gene: TRBV7-2
d_gene: .
j_gene: TRBJ1-3
abundance: .
CDR3aa: CASSSSTGRSGNTIYF
CDR3nt: TGTGCCAGCAGCTCCTCGACAGGCCGCTCTGGAAACACCATATATTTT

v_gene: TRBV11-2
d_gene: .
j_gene: TRBJ2-1
abundance: .
CDR3aa: CASRGRVPYNEQFF
CDR3nt: TGTGCCAGCAGAGGCAGGGTACCCTACAATGAGCAGTTCTTC

v_gene: TRBV30
d_gene: .
j_gene: TRBJ2-7
abundance: .
CDR3aa: CAWSLGYYEQYF
CDR3nt: TGTGCCTGGTCCCTGGGCTACTACGAGCAGTACTTC

v_gene: TRBV5-1
d_gene: .
j_gene: TRBJ2-1
abundance: .
CDR3aa: CASSLVSNNEQFF
CDR3nt: TGCGCCAGCAGCTTGGTCAGTAACAATGAGCAGTTCTTC

v_gene: TRBV7-9
d_gene: .
j_gene: TRBJ2-1
abundance: .
CDR3aa: CASSHSGKWANEQFF
CDR3nt: TGTGCCAGCAGTCATTCAGGGAAATGGGCCAATGAGCAGTTCTTC

v_gene: TRBV7-3
d_gene: .
j_gene: TRBJ2-5
abundance: .
CDR3aa: CASSLKGHQETQYF
CDR3nt: TGTGCCAGCAGCTTAAAGGGGCACCAAGAGACCCAGTACTTC

v_gene: TRBV11-2
d_gene: TRBD1
j_gene: TRBJ1-2
abundance: .
CDR3aa: CASSPSGQGVVVNYGYTF
CDR3nt: TGTGCCAGCAGCCCCTCGGGACAGGGGGTTGTGGTTAACTATGGCTACACCTTC

v_gene: TRBV7-9
d_gene: .
j_gene: TRBJ1-2
abundance: once
CDR3aa: CASSANSGDGYTF
CDR3nt: TGTGCCAGCAGCGCTAATTCCGGGGATGGCTACACCTTC

v_gene: TRBV5-1
d_gene: .
j_gene: TRBJ1-3
abundance: few
CDR3aa: CASSLSGGSGNTIYF
CDR3nt: TGCGCCAGCAGCTTATCGGGGGGCTCTGGAAACACCATATATTTT

v_gene: TRBV9
d_gene: TRBD1
j_gene: TRBJ1-2
abundance: .
CDR3aa: CASSTRDSYGYTF
CDR3nt: TGTGCCAGCAGCACGCGGGACAGCTATGGCTACACCTTC

v_gene: TRBV11-2
d_gene: TRBD1
j_gene: TRBJ1-3
abundance: .
CDR3aa: CASSLQGANTIYF
CDR3nt: TGTGCCAGCAGCTTACAGGGGGCAAACACCATATATTTT

v_gene: TRBV27
d_gene: TRBD2
j_gene: TRBJ2-3
abundance: .
CDR3aa: CASSLRSGGLNTDTQYF
CDR3nt: TGTGCCAGCAGTTTGAGGAGCGGGGGTTTGAACACAGATACGCAGTATTTT

v_gene: TRBV7-2
d_gene: .
j_gene: TRBJ1-6
abundance: few
CDR3aa: CASGGYNSPLHF
CDR3nt: TGTGCCAGCGGCGGGTATAATTCACCCCTCCACTTT

v_gene: TRBV5-6
d_gene: .
j_gene: TRBJ1-1
abundance: .
CDR3aa: CASSLVGPGTEAFF
CDR3nt: TGTGCCAGCAGCTTGGTTGGTCCAGGCACTGAAGCTTTCTTT

v_gene: TRBV27
d_gene: TRBD1
j_gene: TRBJ2-7
abundance: .
CDR3aa: CASRPGQSTYEQYF
CDR3nt: TGTGCCAGCCGACCGGGACAGAGTACCTACGAGCAGTACTTC

v_gene: TRBV6-5
d_gene: TRBD1
j_gene: TRBJ1-1
abundance: .
CDR3aa: CASSLGQGVLNTEAFF
CDR3nt: TGTGCCAGCAGTTTAGGACAGGGAGTCTTGAACACTGAAGCTTTCTTT

v_gene: TRBV4-2
d_gene: TRBD1
j_gene: TRBJ1-5
abundance: .
CDR3aa: CASSQGQGENQPQHF
CDR3nt: TGTGCCAGCAGCCAAGGACAGGGGGAGAATCAGCCCCAGCATTTT

v_gene: TRBV7-9
d_gene: TRBD1
j_gene: TRBJ2-6
abundance: .
CDR3aa: CASSSGTGGSGANVLTF
CDR3nt: TGTGCCAGCAGCTCCGGGACAGGGGGCTCTGGGGCCAACGTCCTGACTTTC

v_gene: TRBV4-1
d_gene: TRBD2
j_gene: TRBJ2-2
abundance: .
CDR3aa: CASSQDRRGLGTGELFF
CDR3nt: TGCGCCAGCAGCCAAGATCGTAGGGGACTAGGAACCGGGGAGCTGTTTTTT

v_gene: TRBV7-9
d_gene: .
j_gene: TRBJ2-7
abundance: .
CDR3aa: CASSPPSGSPYEQYF
CDR3nt: TGTGCCAGCAGCCCCCCCTCGGGGAGTCCCTACGAGCAGTACTTC

v_gene: TRBV6-5
d_gene: .
j_gene: TRBJ2-7
abundance: .
CDR3aa: CASSYDFGGSYEQYF
CDR3nt: TGTGCCAGCAGTTACGACTTCGGTGGGTCCTACGAGCAGTACTTC

v_gene: TRBV27
d_gene: .
j_gene: TRBJ1-2
abundance: .
CDR3aa: CASRTGGYGYTF
CDR3nt: TGTGCCAGCCGGACCGGGGGGTATGGCTACACCTTC

v_gene: TRBV7-2
d_gene: .
j_gene: TRBJ1-2
abundance: .
CDR3aa: CASSAANYGYTF
CDR3nt: TGTGCCAGCAGCGCGGCTAACTATGGCTACACCTTC

v_gene: TRBV19
d_gene: .
j_gene: TRBJ2-2
abundance: .
CDR3aa: CASSQGSTGELFF
CDR3nt: TGTGCCAGTAGCCAGGGGTCTACCGGGGAGCTGTTTTTT

v_gene: TRBV7-9
d_gene: TRBD2
j_gene: TRBJ2-7
abundance: .
CDR3aa: CASSSTSGGNYEQYF
CDR3nt: TGTGCCAGCAGCTCGACTAGCGGGGGGAACTACGAGCAGTACTTC

v_gene: TRBV18
d_gene: .
j_gene: TRBJ1-2
abundance: .
CDR3aa: CASSASRDMGGYTF
CDR3nt: TGTGCCAGCTCAGCTTCCCGGGACATGGGTGGCTACACCTTC

v_gene: TRBV6-5
d_gene: .
j_gene: TRBJ1-2
abundance: .
CDR3aa: CAVQLMGGYTF
CDR3nt: TGTGCCGTTCAGCTTATGGGCGGCTACACCTTC

v_gene: TRBV7-6
d_gene: TRBD1
j_gene: TRBJ1-6
abundance: .
CDR3aa: CASSLGGQYSYNSPLHF
CDR3nt: TGTGCCAGCAGCTTAGGGGGACAGTATTCCTATAATTCACCCCTCCACTTT

v_gene: TRBV2
d_gene: .
j_gene: TRBJ2-1
abundance: once
CDR3aa: CASRQSGTPYGEQFF
CDR3nt: TGTGCCAGCAGACAATCCGGGACACCGTACGGTGAGCAGTTCTTC

v_gene: TRBV9
d_gene: TRBD2
j_gene: TRBJ2-3
abundance: .
CDR3aa: CASGLASTDTQYF
CDR3nt: TGTGCCAGCGGACTAGCGAGCACAGATACGCAGTATTTT

v_gene: TRBV2
d_gene: TRBD1
j_gene: TRBJ1-5
abundance: .
CDR3aa: CASTTGASQPQHF
CDR3nt: TGTGCCTCGACGACAGGGGCTTCGCAGCCCCAGCATTTT

v_gene: TRBV27
d_gene: TRBD1
j_gene: TRBJ2-2
abundance: .
CDR3aa: CASSQQGDGELFF
CDR3nt: TGTGCCAGCAGCCAACAGGGGGACGGGGAGCTGTTTTTT

v_gene: TRBV10-3
d_gene: .
j_gene: TRBJ2-3
abundance: .
CDR3aa: CAISAGRDADTQYF
CDR3nt: TGTGCCATCTCAGCGGGCAGGGATGCAGATACGCAGTATTTT

v_gene: TRBV25-1
d_gene: .
j_gene: TRBJ1-1
abundance: .
CDR3aa: CASSEGGGGEAFF
CDR3nt: TGTGCCAGCAGTGAGGGGGGTGGAGGTGAAGCTTTCTTT

v_gene: TRBV5-1
d_gene: .
j_gene: TRBJ2-2
abundance: .
CDR3aa: CASSLTGTGELFF
CDR3nt: TGCGCCAGCAGCTTGACCGGTACCGGGGAGCTGTTTTTT

v_gene: TRBV2
d_gene: .
j_gene: TRBJ1-1
abundance: .
CDR3aa: CASSENTKGTEAFF
CDR3nt: TGTGCCAGCAGTGAAAACACTAAGGGGACTGAAGCTTTCTTT

v_gene: TRBV6-6
d_gene: TRBD2
j_gene: TRBJ2-2
abundance: .
CDR3aa: CASKERGHTGELFF
CDR3nt: TGTGCCAGCAAGGAGCGGGGGCACACCGGGGAGCTGTTTTTT

v_gene: TRBV5-4
d_gene: .
j_gene: TRBJ1-2
abundance: .
CDR3aa: CASSLGRGRHYGYTF
CDR3nt: TGTGCCAGCAGCTTAGGTCGTGGGCGCCACTATGGCTACACCTTC

v_gene: TRBV12-5
d_gene: TRBD2
j_gene: TRBJ2-7
abundance: .
CDR3aa: CASGPLGGVEQYF
CDR3nt: TGTGCTAGTGGTCCTTTGGGGGGGGTCGAGCAGTACTTC

v_gene: TRBV6-6
d_gene: TRBD2
j_gene: TRBJ2-5
abundance: once
CDR3aa: CASSPGLAVQETQYF
CDR3nt: TGTGCCAGCAGTCCGGGACTAGCGGTTCAAGAGACCCAGTACTTC

v_gene: TRBV5-1
d_gene: TRBD1
j_gene: TRBJ1-2
abundance: .
CDR3aa: CASGTDYGYTF
CDR3nt: TGCGCCAGTGGGACAGACTATGGCTACACCTTC

v_gene: TRBV15
d_gene: .
j_gene: TRBJ2-3
abundance: .
CDR3aa: CATSNGPTGDTQYF
CDR3nt: TGTGCCACCAGCAACGGACCTACGGGGGATACGCAGTATTTT

v_gene: TRBV10-3
d_gene: .
j_gene: TRBJ2-7
abundance: .
CDR3aa: CATQTVPPYEQYF
CDR3nt: TGTGCCACTCAGACTGTGCCCCCCTACGAGCAGTACTTC

v_gene: TRBV27
d_gene: TRBD1
j_gene: TRBJ2-1
abundance: .
CDR3aa: CASSPFPGQGAYNEQFF
CDR3nt: TGTGCCAGCAGTCCCTTCCCGGGACAGGGGGCCTACAATGAGCAGTTCTTC

v_gene: TRBV7-5
d_gene: .
j_gene: TRBJ1-6
abundance: .
CDR3aa: CAPGTGPQPLHF
CDR3nt: TGTGCCCCCGGGACAGGTCCTCAACCCCTCCACTTT

v_gene: TRBV9
d_gene: TRBD2
j_gene: TRBJ2-1
abundance: once
CDR3aa: CASSVGGGSYNEQFF
CDR3nt: TGTGCCAGCAGCGTAGGCGGGGGGTCCTACAATGAGCAGTTCTTC

v_gene: TRBV6-6
d_gene: .
j_gene: TRBJ2-1
abundance: .
CDR3aa: CASRRTENSYNEQFF
CDR3nt: TGTGCCAGCAGACGGACAGAAAACTCCTACAATGAGCAGTTCTTC